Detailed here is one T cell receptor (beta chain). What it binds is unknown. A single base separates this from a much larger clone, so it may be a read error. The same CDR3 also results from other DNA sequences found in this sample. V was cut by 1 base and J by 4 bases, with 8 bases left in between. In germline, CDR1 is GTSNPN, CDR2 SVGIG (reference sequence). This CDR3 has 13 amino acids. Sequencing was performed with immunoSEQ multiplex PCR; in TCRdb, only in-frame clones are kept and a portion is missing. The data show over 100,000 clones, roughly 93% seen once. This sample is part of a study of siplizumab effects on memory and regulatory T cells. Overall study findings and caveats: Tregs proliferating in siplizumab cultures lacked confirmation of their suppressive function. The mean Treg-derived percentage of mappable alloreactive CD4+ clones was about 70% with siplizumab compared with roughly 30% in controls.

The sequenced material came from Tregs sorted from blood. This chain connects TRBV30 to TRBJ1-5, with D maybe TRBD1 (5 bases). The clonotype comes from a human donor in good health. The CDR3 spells CAWSGTSNQPQHF. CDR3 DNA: TGTGCCTGGAGTGGGACATCTAATCAGCCCCAGCATTTT.